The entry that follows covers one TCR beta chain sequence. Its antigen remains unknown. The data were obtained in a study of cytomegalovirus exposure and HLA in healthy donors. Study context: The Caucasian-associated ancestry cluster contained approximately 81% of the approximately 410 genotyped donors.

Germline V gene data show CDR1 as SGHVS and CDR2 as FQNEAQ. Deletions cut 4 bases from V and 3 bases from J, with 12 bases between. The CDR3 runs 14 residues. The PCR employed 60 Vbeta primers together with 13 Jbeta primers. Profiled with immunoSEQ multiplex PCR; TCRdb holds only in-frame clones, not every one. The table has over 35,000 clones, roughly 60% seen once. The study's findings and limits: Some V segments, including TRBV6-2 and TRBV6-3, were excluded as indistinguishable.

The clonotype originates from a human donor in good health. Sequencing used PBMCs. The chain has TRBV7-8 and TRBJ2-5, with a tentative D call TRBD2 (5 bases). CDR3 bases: TGTGCCAGCAGCTCGCGGGCAGCCAAAGAGACCCAGTACTTC. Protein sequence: CASSSRAAKETQYF.